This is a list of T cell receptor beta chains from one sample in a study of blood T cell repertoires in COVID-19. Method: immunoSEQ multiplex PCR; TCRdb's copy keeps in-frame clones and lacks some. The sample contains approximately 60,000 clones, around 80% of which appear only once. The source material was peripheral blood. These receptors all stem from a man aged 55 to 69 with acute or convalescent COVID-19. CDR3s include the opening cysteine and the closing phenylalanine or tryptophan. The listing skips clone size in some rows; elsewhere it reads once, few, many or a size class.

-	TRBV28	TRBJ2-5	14	CASSFRTGQETQYF
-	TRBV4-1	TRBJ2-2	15	CASSQGYGQGGELFF
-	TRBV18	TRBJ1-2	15	CASSPEARANYGYTF
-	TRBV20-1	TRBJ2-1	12	CSASPRGDEQFF
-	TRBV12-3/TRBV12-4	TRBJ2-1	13	CASSLGDSEFEIF
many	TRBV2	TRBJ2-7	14	CASSPQGVPLEQYF
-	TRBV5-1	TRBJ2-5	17	CASSLNRLAGEEETQYF
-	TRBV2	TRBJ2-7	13	CASRGDRGGEQYF
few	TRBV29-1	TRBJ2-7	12	CSVDIEGSRQYF
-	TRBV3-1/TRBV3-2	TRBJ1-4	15	CASSHPGTGEEKLFF
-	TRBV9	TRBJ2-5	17	CASSVGSSGRVTETQYF
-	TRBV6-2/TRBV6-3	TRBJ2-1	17	CASSSNPTPRGYNEQFF
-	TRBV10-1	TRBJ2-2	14	CASSEVRATGELFF
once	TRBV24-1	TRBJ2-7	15	CATSDPGQGIYEQYF
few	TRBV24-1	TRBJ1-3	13	CATTQGAGNTIYF
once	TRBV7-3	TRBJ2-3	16	CASSLNPGYATDTQYF
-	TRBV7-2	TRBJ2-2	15	CASSLSGGPTGELFF
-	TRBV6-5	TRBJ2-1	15	CASSYSATRINEQFF
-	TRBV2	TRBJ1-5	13	CASMLQGFQPQHF
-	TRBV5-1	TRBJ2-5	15	CASGRAGGASETQYF
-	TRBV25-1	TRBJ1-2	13	CASSGQGASGYTF
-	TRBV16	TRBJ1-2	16	CASSQTTGEFNYGYTF
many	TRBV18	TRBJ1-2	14	CASSHGQGYYGYTF
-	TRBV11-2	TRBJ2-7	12	CASSITSGRQYF
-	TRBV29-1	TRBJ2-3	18	CSVEDEGTSGIYTDTQYF